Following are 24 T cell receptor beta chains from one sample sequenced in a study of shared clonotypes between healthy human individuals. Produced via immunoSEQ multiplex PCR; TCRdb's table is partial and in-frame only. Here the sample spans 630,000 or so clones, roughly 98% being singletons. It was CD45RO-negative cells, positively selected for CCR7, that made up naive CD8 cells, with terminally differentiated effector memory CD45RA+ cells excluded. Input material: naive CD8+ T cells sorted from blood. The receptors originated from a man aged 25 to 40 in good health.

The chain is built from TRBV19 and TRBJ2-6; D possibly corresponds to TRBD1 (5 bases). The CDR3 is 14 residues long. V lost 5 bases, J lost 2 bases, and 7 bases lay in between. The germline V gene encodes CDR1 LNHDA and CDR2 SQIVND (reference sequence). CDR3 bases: TGTGCCAGTAGTCTAGGGGCTGGGGCCAACGTCCTGACTTTC. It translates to CASSLGAGANVLTF.

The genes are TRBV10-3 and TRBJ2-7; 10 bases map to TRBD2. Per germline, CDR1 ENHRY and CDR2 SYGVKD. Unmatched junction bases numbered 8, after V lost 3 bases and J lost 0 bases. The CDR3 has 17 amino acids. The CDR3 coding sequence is TGTGCCATCAGTGAAACGGAGCGGGAGGGGAGCTCCTACGAGCAGTACTTC. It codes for CAISETEREGSSYEQYF.

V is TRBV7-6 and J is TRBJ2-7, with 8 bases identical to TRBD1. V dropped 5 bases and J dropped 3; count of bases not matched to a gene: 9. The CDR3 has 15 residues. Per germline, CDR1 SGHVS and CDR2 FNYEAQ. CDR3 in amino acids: CASSLGDRGDYEQYF. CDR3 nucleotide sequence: TGTGCCAGCAGCCTAGGAGACAGGGGAGACTACGAGCAGTACTTC.

CDR3 sequence (DNA): TGTGCCAGCGGTAAGAATTACAATGAGCAGTTCTTC. It encodes CASGKNYNEQFF. The chain has TRBV6-5 and TRBJ2-1; the D is unclear. Germline-derived CDR1 and CDR2 are MNHEY and SVGAGI. The CDR3 sequence is 12 residues long. Trimming took off 8 bases at V and 4 bases at J, with 9 bases between the two ends.

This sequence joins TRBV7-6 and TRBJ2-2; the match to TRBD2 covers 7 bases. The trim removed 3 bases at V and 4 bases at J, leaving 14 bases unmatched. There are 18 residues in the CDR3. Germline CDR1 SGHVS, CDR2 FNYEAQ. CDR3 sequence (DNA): TGTGCCAGCAGCTTCTCCCCTAGCGGCCAAAGCCCCACCGGGGAGCTGTTTTTT. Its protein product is CASSFSPSGQSPTGELFF.

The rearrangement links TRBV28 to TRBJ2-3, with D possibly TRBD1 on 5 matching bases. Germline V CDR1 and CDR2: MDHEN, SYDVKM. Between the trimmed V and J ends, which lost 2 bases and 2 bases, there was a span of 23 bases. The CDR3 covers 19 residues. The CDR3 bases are TGTGCCAGCAGTTTACCCTTTTTAGACAGCGATCATGACACAGATACGCAGTATTTT. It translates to CASSLPFLDSDHDTDTQYF. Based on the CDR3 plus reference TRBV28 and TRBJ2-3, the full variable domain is DVKVTQSSRYLVKRTGEKVFLECVQDMDHENMFWYRQDPGLGLRLIYFSYDVKMKEKGDIPEGYSVSREKKERFSLILESASTNQTSMYLCASSLPFLDSDHDTDTQYFGPGTRLTVL.

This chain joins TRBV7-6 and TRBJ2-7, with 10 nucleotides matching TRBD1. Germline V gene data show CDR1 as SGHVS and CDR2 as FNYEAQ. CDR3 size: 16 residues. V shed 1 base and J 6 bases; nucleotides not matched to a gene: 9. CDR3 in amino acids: CASSLGPDRGLGEQYF. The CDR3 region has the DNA TGTGCCAGCAGCTTAGGCCCCGACAGGGGGCTCGGCGAGCAGTACTTC.

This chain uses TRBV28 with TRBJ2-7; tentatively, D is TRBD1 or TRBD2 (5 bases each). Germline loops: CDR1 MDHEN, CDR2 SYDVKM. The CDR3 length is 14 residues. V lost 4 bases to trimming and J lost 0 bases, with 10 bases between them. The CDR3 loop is CASSYGDGSYEQYF. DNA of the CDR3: TGTGCCAGCAGTTACGGGGACGGCTCCTACGAGCAGTACTTC.

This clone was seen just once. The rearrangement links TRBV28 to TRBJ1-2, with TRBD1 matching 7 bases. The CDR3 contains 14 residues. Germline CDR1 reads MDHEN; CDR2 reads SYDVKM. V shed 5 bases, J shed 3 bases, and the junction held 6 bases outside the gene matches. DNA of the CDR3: TGTGCCAGCAGTCGACAAGGGGGCCACTATGGCTACACCTTC. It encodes CASSRQGGHYGYTF.

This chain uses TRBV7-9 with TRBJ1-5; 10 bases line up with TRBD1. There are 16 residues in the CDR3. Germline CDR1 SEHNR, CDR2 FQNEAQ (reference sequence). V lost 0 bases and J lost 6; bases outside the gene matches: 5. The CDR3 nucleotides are TGTGCCAGCAGCTTAGCGACAGGGGGCAGGGGTCAGCCCCAGCATTTT. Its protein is CASSLATGGRGQPQHF.

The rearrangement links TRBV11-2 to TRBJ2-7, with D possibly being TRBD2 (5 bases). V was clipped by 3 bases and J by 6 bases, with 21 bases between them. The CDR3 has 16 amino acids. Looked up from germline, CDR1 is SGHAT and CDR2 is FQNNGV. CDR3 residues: CASSFSTYSRDSEQYF. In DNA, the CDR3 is TGTGCCAGCAGCTTCTCGACCTACAGCCGGGATTCCGAGCAGTACTTC.

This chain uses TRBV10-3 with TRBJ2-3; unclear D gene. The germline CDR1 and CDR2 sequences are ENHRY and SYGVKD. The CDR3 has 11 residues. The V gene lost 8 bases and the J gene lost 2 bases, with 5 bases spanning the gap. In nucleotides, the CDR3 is TGTGCCATCTTGATCACAGATACGCAGTATTTT. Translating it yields CAILITDTQYF.

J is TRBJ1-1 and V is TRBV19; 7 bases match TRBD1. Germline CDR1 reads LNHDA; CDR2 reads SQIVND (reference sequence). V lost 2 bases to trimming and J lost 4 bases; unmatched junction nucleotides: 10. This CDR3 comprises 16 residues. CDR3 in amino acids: CASSILWGRTGTEAFF. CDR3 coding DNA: TGTGCCAGTAGTATACTTTGGGGGAGGACAGGCACTGAAGCTTTCTTT. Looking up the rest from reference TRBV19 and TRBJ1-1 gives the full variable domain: DGGITQSPKYLFRKEGQNVTLSCEQNLNHDAMYWYRQDPGQGLRLIYYSQIVNDFQKGDIAEGYSVSREKKESFPLTVTSAQKNPTAFYLCASSILWGRTGTEAFFGQGTRLTVV.

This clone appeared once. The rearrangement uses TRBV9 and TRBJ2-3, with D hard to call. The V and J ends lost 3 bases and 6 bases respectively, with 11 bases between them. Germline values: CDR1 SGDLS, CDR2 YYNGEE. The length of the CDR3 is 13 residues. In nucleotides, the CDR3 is TGTGCCAGCAGCGCGGATCCCACGGATACGCAGTATTTT. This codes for CASSADPTDTQYF.

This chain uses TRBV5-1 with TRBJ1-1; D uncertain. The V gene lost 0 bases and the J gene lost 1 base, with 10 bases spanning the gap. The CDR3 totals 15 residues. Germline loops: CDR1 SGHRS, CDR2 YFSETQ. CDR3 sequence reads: CASSLARTGNTEAFF. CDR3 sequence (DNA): TGCGCCAGCAGCTTGGCCAGGACCGGGAACACTGAAGCTTTCTTT.

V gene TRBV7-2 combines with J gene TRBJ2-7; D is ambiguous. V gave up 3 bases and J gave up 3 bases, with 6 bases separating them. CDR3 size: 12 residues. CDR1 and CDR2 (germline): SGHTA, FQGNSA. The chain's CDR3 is CASSLNIYEQYF. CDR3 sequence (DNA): TGTGCCAGCAGCTTGAACATCTACGAGCAGTACTTC.

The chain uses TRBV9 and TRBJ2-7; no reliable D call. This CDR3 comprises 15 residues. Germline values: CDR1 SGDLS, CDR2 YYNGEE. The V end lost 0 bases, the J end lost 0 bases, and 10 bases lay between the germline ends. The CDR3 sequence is CASSVDYGFSYEQYF. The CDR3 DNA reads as TGTGCCAGCAGCGTAGACTACGGGTTCTCCTACGAGCAGTACTTC.

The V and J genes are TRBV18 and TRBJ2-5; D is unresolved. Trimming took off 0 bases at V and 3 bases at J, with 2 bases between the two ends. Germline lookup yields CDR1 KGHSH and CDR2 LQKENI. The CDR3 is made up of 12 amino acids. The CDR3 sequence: CASSPPEETQYF. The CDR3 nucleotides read TGTGCCAGCTCACCACCGGAAGAGACCCAGTACTTC.

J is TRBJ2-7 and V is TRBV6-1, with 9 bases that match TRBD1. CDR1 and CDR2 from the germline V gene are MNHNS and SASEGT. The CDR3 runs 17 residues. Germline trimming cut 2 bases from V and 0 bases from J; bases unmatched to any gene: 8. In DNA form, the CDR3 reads TGTGCCAGCAGTGAATCCACAGGGGGCGGGAGCTCCTACGAGCAGTACTTC. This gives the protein CASSESTGGGSSYEQYF.

Here the CDR3 reads CASSQDRGDTEAFF. The CDR3, as DNA: TGCGCCAGCAGCCAAGATCGGGGGGACACTGAAGCTTTCTTT. This chain uses TRBV4-3 with TRBJ1-1; TRBD1 is a possible D gene (5 bases). CDR1 is LGHNA, CDR2 YSLEER, per germline. V was trimmed by 0 bases and J by 3 bases, leaving 8 bases between them. CDR3 length equals 14 residues.

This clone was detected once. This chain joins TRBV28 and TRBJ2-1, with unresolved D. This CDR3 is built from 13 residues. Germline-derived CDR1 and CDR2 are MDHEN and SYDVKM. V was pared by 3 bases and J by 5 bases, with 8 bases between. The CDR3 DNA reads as TGTGCCAGCAGTTTCCGACTTAACAATGAGCAGTTCTTC. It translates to CASSFRLNNEQFF.

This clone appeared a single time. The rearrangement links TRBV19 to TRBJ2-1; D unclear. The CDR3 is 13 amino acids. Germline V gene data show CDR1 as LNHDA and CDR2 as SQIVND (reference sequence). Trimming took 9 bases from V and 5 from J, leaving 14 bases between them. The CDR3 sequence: CASTTMTNNEQFF. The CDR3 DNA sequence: TGTGCCAGCACGACGATGACAAACAATGAGCAGTTCTTC.

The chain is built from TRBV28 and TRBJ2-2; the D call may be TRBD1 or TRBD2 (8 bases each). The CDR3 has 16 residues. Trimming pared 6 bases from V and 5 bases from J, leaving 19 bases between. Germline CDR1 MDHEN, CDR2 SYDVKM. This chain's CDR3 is CASRSRRGDRTGELFF. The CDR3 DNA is TGTGCCAGCAGGTCTCGGCGGGGGGACAGGACCGGGGAGCTGTTTTTT.

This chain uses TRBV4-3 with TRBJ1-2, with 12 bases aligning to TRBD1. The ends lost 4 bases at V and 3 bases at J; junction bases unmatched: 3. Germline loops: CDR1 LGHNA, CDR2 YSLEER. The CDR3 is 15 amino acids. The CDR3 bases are TGCGCCAGCAGCCCCGGGACAGGGGGCCACTATGGCTACACCTTC. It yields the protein CASSPGTGGHYGYTF.